A single sample is the source of the 32 T cell receptor beta chains below, sequenced in a study of T cells expressing NK-cell markers. Using the 5' RACE reads, TCRdb records one entry per CDR3 protein without DNA. The clone table shows around 180,000 distinct CDR3 sequences, with the ten largest holding 20% to 25%. The specimen was blood T cells: a sorted CD56 or NKG2C T cell subset, CD4+ or CD8+ T cells, or bulk PBMC T cells (not recorded which). The receptor set was obtained from a man aged 18-75 years in good health.

This chain links TRBV15 with TRBJ2-7; with no DNA, the TCRdb D assignment of TRBD1 cannot be verified. Per the germline V gene, CDR1 is LNHNV and CDR2 is YYDKDF (reference sequence). CDR3 length: 15 amino acids. The CDR3 reads CATSGTRDPPYEQYF.

The rearrangement links TRBV7-9 to TRBJ2-7; absent DNA, TCRdb's TRBD1 call cannot be checked. This CDR3 spans 12 amino acids. In germline, CDR1 is SEHNR, CDR2 FQNEAQ (reference sequence). The CDR3 here is CARGTGIYEQYF.

Here the CDR3 reads CASSLDTGGYQPQHF. This chain uses TRBV7-9 with TRBJ1-5; TCRdb's D call of TRBD1 is untestable without DNA. The germline V gene has CDR1 SEHNR and CDR2 FQNEAQ (reference sequence). The CDR3 runs 15 residues.

The rearrangement uses TRBV7-6 and TRBJ2-1. The germline V gene has CDR1 SGHVS and CDR2 FNYEAQ. The CDR3 has 13 residues. Here the CDR3 reads CASSLSWDNEQFF.

The V and J genes are TRBV27 and TRBJ1-2. CDR3 length: 13 amino acids. Germline-derived CDR1 and CDR2 are MNHEY and SMNVEV (reference sequence). The CDR3 is CASSISRTAGYTF.

The chain is built from TRBV9 and TRBJ2-3; absent DNA, TCRdb's TRBD1 call cannot be checked. The CDR3 length is 16 residues. CDR1 SGDLS and CDR2 YYNGEE come from the germline V gene. CDR3 amino acids: CASSASTGGGTDTQYF. Using reference TRBV9 and TRBJ2-3 for the parts outside the CDR3, the full variable domain is DSGVTQTPKHLITATGQRVTLRCSPRSGDLSVYWYQQSLDQGLQFLIQYYNGEERAKGNILERFSAQQFPDLHSELNLSSLELGDSALYFCASSASTGGGTDTQYFGPGTRLTVL.

The chain carries TRBV7-6 and TRBJ1-3; TCRdb gives TRBD1 as the D gene, but with no DNA this cannot be confirmed. Germline values: CDR1 SGHVS, CDR2 FNYEAQ. The CDR3 sequence is 16 residues long. Here the CDR3 reads CASSPDSVLSGNTIYF. The entire variable domain, with the rest obtained from reference TRBV7-6 and TRBJ1-3, is as follows: GAGVSQSPRYKVTKRGQDVALRCDPISGHVSLYWYRQALGQGPEFLTYFNYEAQQDKSGLPNDRFSAERPEGSISTLTIQRTEQRDSAMYRCASSPDSVLSGNTIYFGEGSWLTVV.

The CDR3 is CASSPKVGAWEKLFF. The chain employs TRBV3-1 and TRBJ1-4; TCRdb selects TRBD1, and the lack of DNA leaves this call unchecked. CDR3 length: 15 amino acids. In germline, CDR1 is LGHDT, CDR2 YNNKEL (reference sequence).

The CDR3 region is CASRYHASPYEKLFF. The rearrangement joins TRBV11-2 to TRBJ1-4; the D call of TRBD1 rests on TCRdb alone, since no DNA is present to check it. Germline V gene sequence: CDR1 SGHAT, CDR2 FQNNGV. This CDR3 has 15 amino acids.

The V call is TRBV6-2 or TRBV6-3, the J call TRBJ2-2; as DNA is missing, the TRBD1 call by TCRdb cannot be tested. Looked up from germline, CDR1 is MNHEY and CDR2 is SVGEGT. The CDR3 runs to 17 residues. The CDR3 sequence is CASSYSPAGSDTGELFF.

This chain uses TRBV7-3 with TRBJ2-3; as DNA is missing, the TRBD2 call by TCRdb cannot be tested. Germline CDR1 and CDR2: SGHTA and FQGTGA. The CDR3 totals 15 residues. The CDR3 region is CASSTTGLAGDTQYF.

The rearrangement joins TRBV5-1 to TRBJ1-4; TCRdb's D call, TRBD1, is unchecked because there is no DNA. Germline values: CDR1 SGHRS, CDR2 YFSETQ. This CDR3 is built from 15 residues. The CDR3 protein is CASSDNRDRGGKLFF.

V is TRBV2 and J is TRBJ1-1; the D call of TRBD1 rests on TCRdb alone, since no DNA is present to check it. Per germline, CDR1 SNHLY and CDR2 FYNNEI. The CDR3 loop spans 12 amino acids. The chain's CDR3 is CASSNPGTEAFF.

The J gene is TRBJ2-7, the V gene TRBV14; as DNA is missing, the TRBD1 call by TCRdb cannot be tested. Germline CDR1 and CDR2: SGHDN and FVKESK. The CDR3 runs to 13 residues. The CDR3 reads CASSQKGRYEQYF.

The chain recombines TRBV9 with TRBJ1-1; the TCRdb D gene call, TRBD1, has no DNA to confirm it. CDR1 and CDR2 from the germline V gene are SGDLS and YYNGEE. There are 13 residues in the CDR3. The CDR3 spells CASSLGQGFEAFF.

The chain has TRBV20-1 and TRBJ1-4; TCRdb indicates TRBD1, and absent DNA this call remains unverified. The CDR3 has 16 amino acids. Looked up from germline, CDR1 is DFQATT and CDR2 is SNEGSKA (reference sequence). The CDR3 here is CSARDRHRALSGKLFF.

The V call is TRBV7-9, the J call TRBJ2-3. In germline, CDR1 is SEHNR, CDR2 FQNEAQ (reference sequence). This CDR3 is built from 11 residues. CDR3: CASSSTDTQYF.

The chain uses TRBV3-1 and TRBJ2-2. The CDR3 runs 14 residues. CDR1 and CDR2 (germline): LGHDT, YNNKEL (reference sequence). The CDR3 is CASSHFQVTGELFF. Variable domain in full (rest from reference TRBV3-1 and TRBJ2-2): DTAVSQTPKYLVTQMGNDKSIKCEQNLGHDTMYWYKQDSKKFLKIMFSYNNKELIINETVPNRFSPKSPDKAHLNLHINSLELGDSAVYFCASSHFQVTGELFFGEGSRLTVL.

This rearrangement joins TRBV24-1 to TRBJ2-1; no DNA is available, so the TRBD1 call from TCRdb remains unchecked. This CDR3 spans 16 amino acids. Germline CDR1 KGHDR, CDR2 SFDVKD. This CDR3 reads CATSDHPGQGPAEQFF.

This sequence joins TRBV12-3 or TRBV12-4 and TRBJ2-5; the D call from TCRdb, TRBD1, cannot be confirmed without DNA. The CDR3 is made up of 15 amino acids. CDR3 sequence: CASRKSGTPQETQYF.

This chain links TRBV20-1 with TRBJ2-5; TCRdb's assignment of TRBD1 cannot be checked, as there is no DNA. CDR1 DFQATT and CDR2 SNEGSKA come from the germline V gene (reference sequence). The CDR3 consists of 17 residues. The chain's CDR3 is CSARDHLAGASRETQYF.

The chain combines TRBV6-1 with TRBJ1-3; lacking DNA, the TRBD1 call made by TCRdb goes unchecked. The CDR3 is made up of 14 amino acids. Germline values: CDR1 MNHNS, CDR2 SASEGT. The CDR3 here is CASGTGPPGNTIYF.

CDR3 in amino acids: CASSLARGSDTQYF. The chain links TRBV7-8 to TRBJ2-3. Germline-derived CDR1 and CDR2 are SGHVS and FQNEAQ. The CDR3 consists of 14 residues.

This chain joins TRBV7-9 and TRBJ1-1; the TCRdb D gene call, TRBD1, has no DNA to confirm it. The germline CDR1 and CDR2 sequences are SEHNR and FQNEAQ (reference sequence). The CDR3 has 14 amino acids. The CDR3: CASAMGGENTEAFF.

V is TRBV7-2 and J is TRBJ2-7; as DNA is missing, the TRBD1 call by TCRdb cannot be tested. Germline V gives CDR1 SGHTA, CDR2 FQGNSA. This CDR3 region has 13 residues. The CDR3 here is CASSLGPNYEQYF.

The V and J genes are TRBV29-1 and TRBJ1-5. Germline V gives CDR1 SQVTM, CDR2 ANQGSEA. CDR3 length: 14 amino acids. The CDR3 sequence is CSAAMKGGDQPQHF.

CDR3 loop: CASRGRGKGEQYF. This sequence joins TRBV14 and TRBJ2-7; TCRdb's D call of TRBD1 is untestable without DNA. CDR1 SGHDN and CDR2 FVKESK come from the germline V gene. This CDR3 comprises 13 residues. Based on the CDR3 plus reference TRBV14 and TRBJ2-7, the full variable domain is EAGVTQFPSHSVIEKGQTVTLRCDPISGHDNLYWYRRVMGKEIKFLLHFVKESKQDESGMPNNRFLAERTGGTYSTLKVQPAELEDSGVYFCASRGRGKGEQYFGPGTRLTVT.

CDR3 amino acids: CASSYTSAGELFF. This chain connects TRBV27 to TRBJ2-2; absent DNA, TCRdb's TRBD2 call cannot be checked. The CDR3 covers 13 residues. The V gene's germline CDR1 is MNHEY and CDR2 SMNVEV (reference sequence).

The chain joins TRBV20-1 to TRBJ2-7; TCRdb proposes TRBD2, but this gene call is untestable without DNA. Germline V lookup: CDR1 DFQATT, CDR2 SNEGSKA (reference sequence). CDR3 size: 14 residues. CDR3 amino acids: CSASGTRIPYEQYF.

V and J are TRBV28 and TRBJ1-1; TCRdb proposes TRBD1, but this gene call is untestable without DNA. Germline lookup yields CDR1 MDHEN and CDR2 SYDVKM. CDR3 length equals 12 residues. CDR3 amino acids: CASTMGRGEAFF.

V is TRBV7-9 and J is TRBJ2-1; TCRdb proposes TRBD1, but this gene call is untestable without DNA. Germline assignment: CDR1 SEHNR and CDR2 FQNEAQ (reference sequence). CDR3 length: 16 amino acids. The CDR3 is CASSEGQGTRYNEQFF.

V gene TRBV11-2 combines with J gene TRBJ2-5; there is no DNA to check the TCRdb D call of TRBD1. The germline V gene has CDR1 SGHAT and CDR2 FQNNGV. The CDR3 length is 17 residues. The chain's CDR3 is CASSLFSQGTSQETQYF.